The rows below give T cell receptor beta chains drawn from one sample of a study of PD-1 blockade in mismatch repair-deficient tumors. The repertoire was sequenced with immunoSEQ multiplex PCR; TCRdb's copy has only in-frame clones and lacks some. Seen here are 39,000 or so clones, around 80% observed once, and the top ten hold under 1.2%. Material: PBMCs, obtained around 38 weeks after starting pembrolizumab. These receptors were taken from an adult with mismatch repair-deficient cancer. Each CDR3 is given with its conserved first and last residue.

v_call: TRBV10-1; cdr3_aa: CASSEGTENTEAFF
v_call: TRBV29-1; cdr3_aa: CSVFRQWETQYF
v_call: TRBV28; cdr3_aa: CASSFPSASYEQYF
v_call: TRBV30; cdr3_aa: CAWSLTGQGGPDQPQHF
v_call: TRBV18; cdr3_aa: CASSYNSNQPQHF
v_call: TRBV2; cdr3_aa: CASTTIDGQLNQPQHF
v_call: TRBV11-3; cdr3_aa: CASSQGDHAGVNTQYF
v_call: TRBV15; cdr3_aa: CATSRVSPKSMAQYF
v_call: TRBV29-1; cdr3_aa: CSVGGRTGELFF
v_call: TRBV9; cdr3_aa: CASSGPTSVEYTGELFF
v_call: TRBV7-2; cdr3_aa: CASSSGVRGLETQYF
v_call: TRBV7-8; cdr3_aa: CASSLTSGSSYEQYF
v_call: TRBV6-1; cdr3_aa: CASSEPGQNTEAFF
v_call: TRBV7-9; cdr3_aa: CASSLGQSIYNEQFF
v_call: TRBV27; cdr3_aa: CASSLSLVYGYTF
v_call: TRBV30; cdr3_aa: CASRTGSYSNQPQHF
v_call: TRBV30; cdr3_aa: CAWASFTGEDEQYF
v_call: TRBV6-4; cdr3_aa: CASSQDRRNTEAFF
v_call: TRBV18; cdr3_aa: CASSRTGGQNEAFF
v_call: TRBV10-2; cdr3_aa: CASLVAGGPYEQYF
v_call: TRBV4-2; cdr3_aa: CASSQTLGGPKETQYF
v_call: TRBV7-8; cdr3_aa: CASSLERASGRYGELFF
v_call: TRBV19; cdr3_aa: CASSLGQGTDTQYF
v_call: TRBV6-1; cdr3_aa: CASSEGNSFYNEQFF
v_call: TRBV2; cdr3_aa: CARQGQPNTEAFF
v_call: TRBV5-6; cdr3_aa: CASSTTGLSGNTIYF
v_call: TRBV5-1; cdr3_aa: CASSFERTGSYNEQFF
v_call: TRBV6-4; cdr3_aa: CASSEGAGSNYGYTF
v_call: TRBV5-1; cdr3_aa: CASSLDRFGEQYF
v_call: TRBV18; cdr3_aa: CASATLEAEAFF
v_call: TRBV15; cdr3_aa: CATSSDRGSYEQYF
v_call: TRBV9; cdr3_aa: CASSEGTSLDSYNEQFF
v_call: TRBV30; cdr3_aa: CAWSPQVGYTF
v_call: TRBV28; cdr3_aa: CASNVRQDGGYGYTF
v_call: TRBV18; cdr3_aa: CASSLGQGPETQYF
v_call: TRBV5-1; cdr3_aa: CATSGGYSSYNEQFF
v_call: TRBV27; cdr3_aa: CASSPRTGAVREQYF
v_call: TRBV4-1; cdr3_aa: CASSQGGLGYGYTF
v_call: TRBV7-8; cdr3_aa: CASSTGQRIAKNIQYF
v_call: TRBV28; cdr3_aa: CASSSTRTRPYEQYF
v_call: TRBV28; cdr3_aa: CASSLPQGNYGYTF